Below are 21 T cell receptor beta chains sequenced from a single sample in a study of vaccination and CD4 T cells after COVID-19. Sequencing of DNA taken from cultured CD4+ T cells relied on the Oncomine TCR Beta short-read assay. In TCRdb, the PCR reads were re-called with MiXCR into one record per CDR3 protein. The table lists 20,000 to 25,000 distinct CDR3 sequences, 35% to 40% of them singletons. For these TCRs, the target antigens are not known. Indicated treatment: 10-day PBMC culture with coronavirus spike peptide pools or control peptides (ViraFEST assay). Sample: CD4+ T cells from blood, cultured in vitro, taken before SARS-CoV-2 vaccination. Receptors originate from a human donor who had recovered from COVID-19.

This clonotype has only a few counts. The chain links TRBV1 to TRBJ1-1; the table's D call of TRBD1 was not tested on the DNA. TRBV1 is noted as a pseudogene. The CDR3 covers 14 residues. The CDR3 region has the DNA TGCACCAGCAGCGTACAGGGGGCAGACACTGAAGCTTTCTTT. Translated, it gives CTSSVQGADTEAFF.

J is TRBJ2-5 and V is TRBV27; D call uncertain. Per the germline V gene, CDR1 is MNHEY and CDR2 is SMNVEV (reference sequence). V gave up 2 bases and J gave up 2 bases, with 6 bases separating them. This CDR3 has 13 amino acids. The CDR3 here is CASSLASQETQYF. The CDR3 bases are TGTGCCAGCAGTTTAGCAAGTCAAGAGACCCAGTACTTC.

This clonotype has a handful of counts. Compared with germline, one end of the junction differs, possibly owing to a read error. The chain joins TRBV2 to TRBJ1-5, with D unclear. This CDR3 is built from 16 residues. The germline V gene encodes CDR1 SNHLY and CDR2 FYNNEI. CDR3 in amino acids: CASTLEGLYSNQPQHF. The CDR3 DNA is TGTGCCAGCACTTTGGAAGGACTCTATAGCAATCAGCCTCAGCATTTT. The full variable domain, with the rest looked up from reference TRBV2 and TRBJ1-5, is EPEVTQTPSHQVTQMGQEVILRCVPISNHLYFYWYRQILGQKVEFLVSFYNNEISEKSEIFDDQFSVERPDGSNFTLKIRSTKLEDSAMYFCASTLEGLYSNQPQHFGDGTRLSIL.

A few counts support this clonotype. V usage is TRBV7-2 and J usage is TRBJ2-3, with D unresolved. This CDR3 comprises 15 residues. Between the trimmed V and J ends, which lost 3 bases and 0 bases, there was a span of 10 bases. Germline V gene sequence: CDR1 SGHTA, CDR2 FQGNSA. The CDR3 loop is CASSFSGPSTDTQYF. The CDR3 nucleotides read TGTGCCAGCAGCTTTTCCGGACCGAGCACAGATACGCAGTATTTT. Variable domain in full (rest from reference TRBV7-2 and TRBJ2-3): GAGVSQSPSNKVTEKGKDVELRCDPISGHTALYWYRQSLGQGLEFLIYFQGNSAPDKSGLPSDRFSAERTGGSVSTLTIQRTQQEDSAVYLCASSFSGPSTDTQYFGPGTRLTVL.

The chain is built from TRBV7-3 and TRBJ2-3; D not certain. V lost 1 base and J lost 4, with 9 bases in between. CDR1 SGHTA and CDR2 FQGTGA come from the germline V gene. This CDR3 is 14 amino acids long. The CDR3 sequence is CASSLSGGADTQYF. The CDR3 nucleotides read TGTGCCAGCAGCTTAAGTGGTGGGGCAGATACGCAGTATTTT.

The table lists this clonotype with a few counts. The chain carries TRBV4-2 and TRBJ2-1, with D possibly matching TRBD2 (6 bases). The J call is doubtful: the DNA matches TRBJ2-7 better. This CDR3 has 15 residues. Germline loops: CDR1 LGHNA, CDR2 YNFKEQ. The CDR3 bases are TGTGCCAGCAGCCAGAGATTAGCGGCCGACCTCGAGCAGTACTTC. The encoded protein is CASSQRLAADLEQYF.

This clonotype showed up just a few times. The V call is TRBV20-1, the J call TRBJ1-5, with D possibly being TRBD1 (6 bases). V was trimmed by 1 base and J by 0 bases, leaving 16 bases between them. CDR1 is DFQATT and CDR2 is SNEGSKA in the germline V gene (reference sequence). This CDR3 spans 17 amino acids. For the CDR3, the DNA is TGCAGTGCTAGAGGGACAGCCGAACATTCTAGCAATCAGCCCCAGCATTTT. Translation gives CSARGTAEHSSNQPQHF.

This clonotype was seen once. The V and J genes are TRBV6-2 or TRBV6-3 and TRBJ1-2, with D possibly TRBD1 on 6 matching bases. Germline V lookup: CDR1 MNHEY, CDR2 SVGEGT. Trimming took off 4 bases at V and 5 bases at J, with 11 bases between the two ends. The CDR3 covers 13 residues. The CDR3 region is CASSSGQPYGYTF. DNA for the CDR3: TGTGCCAGCAGTTCCGGACAGCCTTATGGCTACACCTTC.

The table lists this clonotype with a few counts. J is TRBJ2-5 and V is TRBV24-1; D possibly corresponds to TRBD2 (6 bases). CDR1 and CDR2 from the germline V gene are KGHDR and SFDVKD. The CDR3 totals 13 residues. V shed 12 bases and J shed 1 base, with 14 bases lying between them. CDR3 in amino acids: CAVSGGFQETQYF. As DNA, the CDR3 is TGTGCCGTTAGCGGAGGTTTCCAAGAGACCCAGTACTTC.

This chain joins TRBV28 and TRBJ2-1; 8 bases match TRBD2. CDR1 is MDHEN, CDR2 SYDVKM, per germline. V lost 10 bases to trimming and J lost 4 bases; unmatched junction nucleotides: 9. The CDR3 is 14 residues long. CDR3 nucleotides: TGTGCCACTGCACTAGCGGTTAATTACAATGAGCAGTTCTTC. Amino acids: CATALAVNYNEQFF. Full variable domain (outside the CDR3, taken from reference TRBV28 and TRBJ2-1): DVKVTQSSRYLVKRTGEKVFLECVQDMDHENMFWYRQDPGLGLRLIYFSYDVKMKEKGDIPEGYSVSREKKERFSLILESASTNQTSMYLCATALAVNYNEQFFGPGTRLTVL.

This chain connects TRBV6-1 to TRBJ1-5, with D perhaps TRBD1 (5 bases). CDR1 and CDR2 (germline): MNHNS, SASEGT. The V end lost 5 bases, the J end lost 4 bases, and 9 bases lay between the germline ends. The CDR3 sequence is 13 residues long. CDR3 region: CASSTDRNQPQHF. Written as DNA, the CDR3 is TGTGCCAGCAGTACAGACAGAAATCAGCCCCAGCATTTT.

The V and J genes are TRBV7-3 and TRBJ2-1; 8 bases align to TRBD1. After removal of 8 bases from V and 5 bases from J, the junction contained 5 bases not matched to a gene. Germline V CDR1 and CDR2: SGHTA, FQGTGA. The CDR3 has 13 amino acids. The CDR3 sequence: CASGQGPDNEQFF. The DNA of the CDR3 is TGTGCCAGCGGACAGGGACCCGACAATGAGCAGTTCTTC.

The chain combines TRBV2 with TRBJ2-1; 8 bases are a match to TRBD1. This CDR3 has 13 amino acids. With V trimmed by 6 bases and J by 2 bases, 0 bases remained unmatched. Germline assignment: CDR1 SNHLY and CDR2 FYNNEI. The DNA of the CDR3 is TGTGCCAGCAGGGACAGGGCCTACAATGAGCAGTTCTTC. Translation gives CASRDRAYNEQFF.

This sequence joins TRBV27 and TRBJ2-1, with 7 bases identical to TRBD2. The V and J ends lost 7 bases and 2 bases, in that order; junction bases with no gene match: 8. This CDR3 region has 15 residues. Germline lookup yields CDR1 MNHEY and CDR2 SMNVEV (reference sequence). CDR3 nucleotides: TGTGCCAGCATTCCCCTCGCGGGAGCCTACAATGAGCAGTTCTTC. Translating it yields CASIPLAGAYNEQFF.

This clonotype was counted only a few times. The chain recombines TRBV19 with TRBJ1-6; D call uncertain. The germline V and J ends were trimmed by 5 bases and 7 bases, with 18 bases remaining between them. The CDR3 extends over 16 amino acids. CDR1 is LNHDA, CDR2 SQIVND, per germline (reference sequence). CDR3 nucleotides: TGTGCCAGTAGTCGGCGGGAGGGCTCGGGAAATTCACCCCTCCACTTT. Translating gives CASSRREGSGNSPLHF. The entire variable domain, with the rest obtained from reference TRBV19 and TRBJ1-6, is as follows: DGGITQSPKYLFRKEGQNVTLSCEQNLNHDAMYWYRQDPGQGLRLIYYSQIVNDFQKGDIAEGYSVSREKKESFPLTVTSAQKNPTAFYLCASSRREGSGNSPLHFGNGTRLTVT.

CDR3 sequence reads: CASRPREGWAGYTF. DNA for the CDR3: TGTGCCAGCAGACCTCGTGAGGGGTGGGCTGGCTACACCTTC. The chain couples TRBV6-1 to TRBJ1-2, with D possibly being TRBD1 (5 bases). From germline, CDR1 is MNHNS and CDR2 SASEGT. Deletions cut 6 bases from V and 7 bases from J, with 18 bases between. The CDR3 extends over 14 amino acids.

The genes are TRBV7-9 and TRBJ1-1, with D hard to call. The CDR3 is 16 residues long. The germline gives CDR1 SEHNR, CDR2 FQNEAQ (reference sequence). With 6 bases removed from V and 1 base from J, the gap between germline ends came to 18 bases. Written as DNA, the CDR3 is TGTGCCAGCAGACCTCGTTTGGGCGGGGAGAACACTGAAGCTTTCTTT. This codes for CASRPRLGGENTEAFF.

This clonotype ranks as medium-sized. The J gene is TRBJ1-2, the V gene TRBV7-2; D may be TRBD1 (5 bases). The germline gives CDR1 SGHTA, CDR2 FQGNSA. Trimming took off 1 base at V and 1 base at J, with 7 bases between the two ends. The CDR3 is 14 residues long. CDR3 sequence: CASSLGQGNYGYTF. In DNA form, the CDR3 reads TGTGCCAGCAGCTTAGGGCAGGGTAACTATGGCTACACCTTC. The full variable domain, rest sourced from reference TRBV7-2 and TRBJ1-2, is GAGVSQSPSNKVTEKGKDVELRCDPISGHTALYWYRQSLGQGLEFLIYFQGNSAPDKSGLPSDRFSAERTGGSVSTLTIQRTQQEDSAVYLCASSLGQGNYGYTFGSGTRLTVV.

The chain employs TRBV10-3 and TRBJ1-1, with TRBD1 as a possible D gene (6 bases). Per the germline V gene, CDR1 is ENHRY and CDR2 is SYGVKD. Deletions cut 4 bases from V and 4 bases from J, with 16 bases between. This CDR3 is 15 amino acids long. CDR3 sequence reads: CAISGRRGRVTEAFF. The CDR3 coding sequence is TGTGCCATCAGTGGACGGCGGGGGCGGGTCACTGAAGCTTTCTTT.

This chain uses TRBV2 with TRBJ2-1, with D maybe TRBD1 (6 bases). V lost 6 bases, J lost 6 bases, and 12 bases lay in between. This CDR3 region has 13 residues. The germline V gene has CDR1 SNHLY and CDR2 FYNNEI. The CDR3 region has the DNA TGTGCCAGCAGCCGAGGACAGTCCAATGAGCAGTTCTTC. Amino acids: CASSRGQSNEQFF.

This clonotype has just a few counts. The CDR3 here is CASSLSRQINSPLHF. The CDR3 region has the DNA TGTGCCAGCAGCTTAAGTAGGCAGATTAATTCACCCCTCCACTTT. The V and J genes are TRBV11-2 and TRBJ1-6; D gene unclear. The CDR3 has 15 amino acids. V was pared by 2 bases and J by 6 bases, with 11 bases between. Germline V gives CDR1 SGHAT, CDR2 FQNNGV.